Ten or more counts support the clone carrying this TCR beta chain. The antigen is unknown. Time point indicated: newly diagnosed GD, antithyroid drugs for less than 3 months. Making the TCR library involved RNA that had been extracted from PBMCs. The data are from a study of regulatory T cells in long-lasting Graves disease. Germline V gives CDR1 SNHLY, CDR2 FYNNEI. This CDR3 contains 13 residues. Trimming pared 3 bases from V and 2 bases from J, leaving 7 bases between. General study results and limits: Newly diagnosed Graves' patients exceeded persistent ones in TCR diversity.

With iRepertoire HTBI primers and Arm-PCR of CDR3 regions, TCR beta libraries were built. MiXCR was run by TCRdb on the multiplex PCR reads, yielding one entry per CDR3 protein. The repertoire consists of 540,000 or so distinct CDR3 sequences, with 13% occurring once and the leading ten covering under 10%. These data also featured in a second study, about T cells in Graves' hyperthyroidism and ophthalmopathy.

This sequence was found in a man younger than 40 with Graves disease. The rearrangement uses TRBV2 and TRBJ1-2; D gene unclear. The source was peripheral blood mononuclear cells (PBMCs), collected at new diagnosis, from a patient treated with antithyroid drugs. CDR3: CASSDAPNYGYTF. The CDR3 nucleotides read TGTGCCAGCAGTGATGCACCGAACTATGGCTACACCTTC. Full variable domain (outside the CDR3, taken from reference TRBV2 and TRBJ1-2): EPEVTQTPSHQVTQMGQEVILRCVPISNHLYFYWYRQILGQKVEFLVSFYNNEISEKSEIFDDQFSVERPDGSNFTLKIRSTKLEDSAMYFCASSDAPNYGYTFGSGTRLTVV.